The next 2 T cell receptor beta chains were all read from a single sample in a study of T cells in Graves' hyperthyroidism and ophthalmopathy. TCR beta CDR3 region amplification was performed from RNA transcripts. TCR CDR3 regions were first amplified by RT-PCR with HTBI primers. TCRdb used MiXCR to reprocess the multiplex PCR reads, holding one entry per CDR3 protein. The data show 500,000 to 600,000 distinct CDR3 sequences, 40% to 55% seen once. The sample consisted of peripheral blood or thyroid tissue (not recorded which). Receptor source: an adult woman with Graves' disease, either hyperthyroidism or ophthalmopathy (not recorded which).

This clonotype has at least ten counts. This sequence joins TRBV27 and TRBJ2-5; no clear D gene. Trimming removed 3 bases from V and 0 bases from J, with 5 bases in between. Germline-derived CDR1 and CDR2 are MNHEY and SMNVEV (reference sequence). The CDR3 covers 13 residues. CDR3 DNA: TGTGCCAGCAGTTTCCAGTACCAAGAGACCCAGTACTTC. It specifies CASSFQYQETQYF.

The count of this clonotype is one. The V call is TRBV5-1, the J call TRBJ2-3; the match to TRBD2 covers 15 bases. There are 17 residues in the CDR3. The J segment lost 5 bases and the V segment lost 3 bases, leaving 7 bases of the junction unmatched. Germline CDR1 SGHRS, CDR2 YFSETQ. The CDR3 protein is CASSWTSGRGLRDTQYF. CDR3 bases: TGCGCCAGCAGCTGGACTAGCGGGAGGGGCCTCCGAGATACGCAGTATTTT. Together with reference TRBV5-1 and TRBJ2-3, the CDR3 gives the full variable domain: KAGVTQTPRYLIKTRGQQVTLSCSPISGHRSVSWYQQTPGQGLQFLFEYFSETQRNKGNFPGRFSGRQFSNSRSEMNVSTLELGDSALYLCASSWTSGRGLRDTQYFGPGTRLTVL.